This T cell receptor (beta chain) originates from a study of CD8+ T cells in alopecia areata (dated by TCRdb to 2017 to 2018). At the level of the whole study: The treated patients, all with moderate-to-severe alopecia areata, were enrolled in an open-label pilot trial of oral tofacitinib given at 5 to 10 mg twice daily. Tofacitinib was given for 6 to 18 months, followed by 6 months of follow-up off drug to assess delayed response and recurrence. The study used high-throughput TCRbeta sequencing to examine T cell clonal expansion in alopecia areata, in both the C3H/HeJ mouse model and human patients. On the human side, TCRbeta sequencing was run on scalp tissue and on sorted CD4+ and CD8+ peripheral blood T cells from healthy controls and from alopecia areata patients with either patchy or totalis/universalis disease. Biopsies were taken from tofacitinib-treated patients at baseline and again at 4 and 24 weeks into treatment, and several of those patients also had a later scalp biopsy. Clonality in the scalp was compared among normal scalp (n=4), patchy alopecia areata scalp (n=8), and alopecia totalis/universalis scalp (n=8). The RNA source kit depended on sample type: the PAXgene miRNA kit for fixed scalp, the miRNeasy kit for PBMCs, and the RNeasy kit for mouse skin. TCRbeta CDR3 regions were amplified by immunoSEQ multiplex PCR using 35 Vbeta forward and 13 Jbeta reverse primers. General study outcomes and caveats: Resident alphabeta T cells in normal human skin are also sequenced, complicating scalp TCR repertoire analysis, unlike mouse skin dominated by gammadelta T cells. Shared TCR sequences between patients were less evident than in mice, which may be partly attributable to HLA diversity in the patient population. Compared with normal scalp, lesional scalp, particularly in alopecia totalis/universalis, had higher clonality and more expanded CD8+ clones, which suggests antigenic drive.

Library creation used the immunoSEQ multiplex PCR assay. RNA was extracted from all samples and reverse transcribed into cDNA as template for TCR sequencing. SuperScript III was used for first-strand cDNA synthesis, primed with a 2:1 mix of oligo-dT and random hexamers. A synthetic immune receptor repertoire was used to assess amplification bias, and residual bias was removed computationally. The paper's data handling went like this. After raw reads were preprocessed to remove errors, the CDR3 was defined following IMGT conventions as running from the conserved cysteine to phenylalanine. Clonality was computed as 1 minus the Shannon entropy, with the entropy normalized by log2 of the number of productive unique TCRs. Whether each scalp clone was CD4 or CD8 was inferred by checking scalp TCRbeta sequences against the CD4 and CD8 repertoires from sorted blood. The table was pulled from immuneACCESS by TCRdb, which kept in-frame rearrangements only. Such tables lose some clones; where checked, under half of the loss comes from unresolved V genes, and the rest has no known cause. V and J calls and clone size follow that table, whereas D and trimming were derived from the DNA. The sample yields under 75,000 clones; approximately 45% were counted once. The ten largest clones take up approximately 18% of the sample.

Per the publication, the time point label means: baseline before oral tofacitinib. From alopecia areata patients, peripheral blood was collected along with lesional scalp punch biopsies. PBMCs were isolated by density centrifugation and stained for CD3, CD4 and CD8, and CD4+ and CD8+ T cells were sorted on a FACSAria. On this clone: It lacks a known antigen. No base-level quality is on record; no much larger clone is a single base apart.

V ends up 5 bases short and J 1 base short, with an unmatched junction base count of 4. CDR1 and CDR2, looked up from the germline V gene (reference sequence), are SEHNR and FQNEAQ. The cysteine opens and the phenylalanine closes a CDR3 of 14 amino acids. Here the CDR3 DNA is all that survives: 42 bases in frame from base 1. The clonotype comes from a human donor with alopecia areata. Material: CD8+ T cells sorted from blood, obtained at week 0. The chain was built from TRBV7-9 and TRBJ1-2; a stretch of 7 junction bases matches TRBD1. The CDR3 protein is CASSLGQSNYGYTF. At the DNA level, the sequence is TGTGCCAGCAGCCTGGGACAGAGTAACTATGGCTACACCTTC.